Below, one T cell receptor beta chain is given with its context. The data belong to a study of blood T cell repertoires in COVID-19. Enrolled through a virtual design, the participants were between 18 and 89 years of age and came from some 26 US areas. Cohort assignment relied on participant-reported clinical history. In the original workflow: Amplified reference gene primers provided the basis for estimating nucleated cell counts. Libraries were prepared by immunoSEQ multiplex PCR; TCRdb keeps only in-frame clonotypes and omits some of them. That table furnishes V, J and clone size, whereas the DNA furnished D and trimming. The sample has nearly 250,000 clones, around 86% seen once. The sequence was obtained from a woman in her forties or fifties who had recovered from COVID-19. Source material: PBMCs or T cells enriched from blood (not recorded which).

CDR3 sequence reads: CASSQVGTSGSDTQYF. The CDR3 DNA sequence: TGCGCCAGCAGCCAAGTTGGGACTAGCGGGAGTGATACGCAGTATTTT. The chain has TRBV4-3 and TRBJ2-3, with 14 bases fitting TRBD2. V gave up 1 base and J gave up 6 bases; unmatched junction bases: 3. The length of the CDR3 is 16 residues. CDR1 is LGHNA and CDR2 is YSLEER in the germline V gene.